This T cell receptor (beta chain) was obtained from a study of T cells after yellow fever vaccination (dated by TCRdb to between 2018 and 2020). Notes on the research overall: Libraries from fractions with low cell numbers were prepared with the SMART-Seq v4 Ultra Low Input RNA kit. To follow T-cell clones before and after both primary and booster YFV17D yellow fever vaccination, bulk TCR alpha and beta repertoires underwent longitudinal sequencing. The cohort comprised two healthy male donors, one aged 18 to 30 and one aged 30 to 40 years. Blood was drawn at multiple timepoints before and after primary and secondary immunization, with bulk PBMC replicates and cell subsets isolated.

TCR cDNA was synthesized by 5'RACE template switching, through which a universal primer site and unique molecular identifiers were introduced. Priming of cDNA synthesis was performed from both the TCR alpha and TCR beta constant segments. Libraries were amplified in two PCR steps, with sample barcodes and sequencing adapters added in the second step. Sequencing of libraries was performed on Illumina HiSeq 2500 (2x100 bp) or NovaSeq (2x150 bp). Concerning the study's data processing: Reads were demultiplexed and collapsed into UMI consensus sequences with MIGEC, and V(D)J alignment was performed with MiXCR. Vaccine-responding clonotypes were defined with edgeR using replicate PBMC samples, requiring FDR below 0.01 and a log2 fold change above 5 up to day 15. Each bulk clonotype was labeled CD4 or CD8 based on which sequenced repertoire, CD4 or CD8, contained the clonotype at higher abundance. The public reads were run again by TCRdb, first through fastp at Q25 and then through MiXCR, and only productive beta chains were kept. Rows are unified per CDR3 protein, each entry keeping the most common DNA and genes. Clone size and V and J calls follow TCRdb, not the original study. This sample is represented by about 150,000 distinct CDR3 sequences; 5.5% to 8% of them were singletons. The top ten clonotypes cover roughly 3% of the sample.

The CDR3 goes from the cysteine to the phenylalanine over 15 residues. Kept here is only the CDR3 DNA, which spans 45 bases and is read in frame from base 1. The germline V gene (reference sequence) sets CDR1 to GTSNPN and CDR2 to SVGIG. Trimming removed 5 bases from V and 3 bases from J, leaving 16 bases between the germline ends. The table lists this clonotype with many counts. What this receptor recognizes is not known. Per-base qualities were not stored, and no clone one base away is much larger. Interpreted using the paper, the treatment or condition label stands for: live attenuated yellow fever vaccine strain. A standard Ficoll-Paque protocol was used to isolate PBMCs from peripheral blood. CD4 and CD8 T-cell fractions were isolated with Dynabeads CD4 and CD8 positive selection kits. TriZol was used to extract RNA from bulk PBMCs, from CD4 and CD8 fractions, and from dextramer-positive and dextramer-negative fractions.

On the study overall, not on this receptor specifically: Computational filtering was required because FACS-sorted repertoires could contain abundant contaminating clonotypes from the bulk population. The study included only a couple of donors, which limits how far the findings can be generalized. Compared with the primary T-cell response, the secondary T-cell response was faster but weaker, reaching its peak on day 5 rather than on day 15. After the booster, most clones that had expanded after primary vaccination were detected again (almost 97% of CD4 and around nine tenths of CD8), suggesting broad maintenance of memory. A small share of clonotypes was detected in both CD4 and CD8 compartments, with the overlap likely arising from convergent recombination.

This material consisted of CD4+ T cells sorted from PBMCs, taken on the day of the first yellow fever vaccination. The clonotype originates from a man between 18 and 35 years old who received the YFV17D yellow fever vaccine. The V gene is TRBV30 and the J gene is TRBJ2-2; the D element might be TRBD1 or TRBD2, as each aligns at 6 bases. The base sequence is TGTGCCTGGGGGGCGCCGGGGGCGTACACCGGGGAGCTGTTTTTT. It specifies CAWGAPGAYTGELFF.